The 17 T cell receptor beta chains below were found in one sample sequenced in a study of technical replicates of blood from a handful of donors. Method: immunoSEQ multiplex PCR; TCRdb's copy keeps in-frame clones and lacks some. The sample consists of tens of thousands of clones, 80% to 95% of them appearing once. Sequenced sample: T cells isolated from PBMCs. Every receptor here comes from a human donor in good health.

The chain has TRBV19 and TRBJ2-2; unclear D gene. The germline V gene encodes CDR1 LNHDA and CDR2 SQIVND (reference sequence). V dropped 3 bases and J dropped 8 bases, with 4 bases sitting between them. The CDR3 runs 11 residues. CDR3 nucleotide sequence: TGTGCCAGTAGTATGTCTGGGGAGCTGTTTTTT. Translation: CASSMSGELFF. Using reference TRBV19 and TRBJ2-2 for the parts outside the CDR3, the full variable domain is DGGITQSPKYLFRKEGQNVTLSCEQNLNHDAMYWYRQDPGQGLRLIYYSQIVNDFQKGDIAEGYSVSREKKESFPLTVTSAQKNPTAFYLCASSMSGELFFGEGSRLTVL.

The chain joins TRBV27 to TRBJ1-1; possible D gene TRBD1, 6 bases. CDR3 length: 14 residues. The V and J ends lost 6 bases and 1 base respectively, with 12 bases between them. Germline values: CDR1 MNHEY, CDR2 SMNVEV (reference sequence). The CDR3 region is CASRVGGANTEAFF. The CDR3 bases are TGTGCCAGCAGGGTGGGGGGGGCGAACACTGAAGCTTTCTTT.

This chain uses TRBV7-8 with TRBJ2-7, with D perhaps TRBD1 (6 bases). The germline V gene has CDR1 SGHVS and CDR2 FQNEAQ. Trimming pared 2 bases from V and 6 bases from J, leaving 8 bases between. CDR3 length: 12 residues. The CDR3 spells CASSLTGFEQYF. CDR3 in DNA: TGTGCCAGCAGCTTAACAGGGTTCGAGCAGTACTTC.

CDR3 sequence reads: CASSYPDRAENTEAFF. In DNA form, the CDR3 reads TGTGCCAGCAGCTATCCCGACAGGGCCGAAAACACTGAAGCTTTCTTT. The rearrangement links TRBV7-8 to TRBJ1-1; TRBD1 agrees at 7 bases. The CDR3 totals 16 residues. Unmatched junction bases numbered 10, after V lost 4 bases and J lost 2 bases. Germline assignment: CDR1 SGHVS and CDR2 FQNEAQ.

The gene calls are TRBV5-1 and TRBJ2-1, with no clear D. CDR1 SGHRS and CDR2 YFSETQ come from the germline V gene. There are 14 residues in the CDR3. V lost 5 bases and J 4 bases, leaving 13 bases between the germline ends. Here the CDR3 reads CASSKDSTYNEQFF. Written as DNA, the CDR3 is TGCGCCAGCAGTAAAGACTCTACGTACAATGAGCAGTTCTTC.

The V gene is TRBV29-1, the J gene TRBJ1-1; no reliable D call. Looked up from germline, CDR1 is SQVTM and CDR2 is ANQGSEA. V shed 5 bases and J shed 11 bases, with 15 bases lying between them. The CDR3 consists of 11 residues. The CDR3 sequence: CSVRTSTGAFF. In DNA form, the CDR3 reads TGCAGCGTTCGGACTTCAACCGGGGCTTTCTTT.

The J gene is TRBJ1-2, the V gene TRBV4-1, with 9 nucleotides matching TRBD1. Germline V gene sequence: CDR1 MGHRA, CDR2 YSYEKL. CDR3 length: 15 amino acids. J was trimmed by 4 bases and V by 2 bases; bases with no gene match: 5. The CDR3 DNA is TGCGCCAGCAGCCAAACCGGGACAGGGTTCTATGGCTACACCTTC. Amino acid sequence: CASSQTGTGFYGYTF.

This clone was recorded only once. The chain combines TRBV15 with TRBJ2-5; D may be TRBD2 (6 bases). CDR3 size: 14 residues. Trimming removed 6 bases at V and 2 bases at J, with 13 bases between. Germline CDR1 and CDR2: LNHNV and YYDKDF (reference sequence). Written as DNA, the CDR3 is TGTGCCACCAGGATTCGGGACTCTCAAGAGACCCAGTACTTC. Translation gives CATRIRDSQETQYF.

The V call is TRBV15, the J call TRBJ2-3; no reliable D call. The CDR3 extends over 11 amino acids. Trimming removed 1 base at V and 6 bases at J, with 2 bases between. Germline values: CDR1 LNHNV, CDR2 YYDKDF (reference sequence). CDR3 sequence (DNA): TGTGCCACCAGCAGAGCTGATACGCAGTATTTT. Translating gives CATSRADTQYF. Full variable domain (outside the CDR3, taken from reference TRBV15 and TRBJ2-3): DAMVIQNPRYQVTQFGKPVTLSCSQTLNHNVMYWYQQKSSQAPKLLFHYYDKDFNNEADTPDNFQSRRPNTSFCFLDIRSPGLGDTAMYLCATSRADTQYFGPGTRLTVL.

This clone has more than one count but fewer than ten. This chain uses TRBV14 with TRBJ1-1, with TRBD1 identical over 7 bases. The junction had 8 bases not matched to a gene; V was cut back by 4 bases and J by 3 bases. Germline V gives CDR1 SGHDN, CDR2 FVKESK. This CDR3 spans 15 amino acids. CDR3 nucleotide sequence: TGTGCCAGCAGCCGCACGAACAGGGGATACACTGAAGCTTTCTTT. This sequence encodes CASSRTNRGYTEAFF.

The chain is built from TRBV7-9 and TRBJ2-6, with D maybe TRBD1 (6 bases). Trimming removed 5 bases at V and 2 bases at J, with 10 bases between. The CDR3 runs 15 residues. Per germline, CDR1 SEHNR and CDR2 FQNEAQ (reference sequence). The CDR3 DNA is TGTGCCAGCAGCGTACAGGGAACTGGGGCCAACGTCCTGACTTTC. Amino acid sequence: CASSVQGTGANVLTF.

The chain employs TRBV5-4 and TRBJ2-5; TRBD2 aligns across 7 bases. Per the germline V gene, CDR1 is SGHNT and CDR2 is YYREEE (reference sequence). The J segment lost 1 base and the V segment lost 5 bases, leaving 11 bases of the junction unmatched. The CDR3 covers 16 residues. Written as DNA, the CDR3 is TGTGCCAGCAGACGGACTAGTTCGGGGTTCCAAGAGACCCAGTACTTC. Encoded protein: CASRRTSSGFQETQYF.

The chain has TRBV6-5 and TRBJ1-2, with D perhaps TRBD1 (6 bases). The germline V gene has CDR1 MNHEY and CDR2 SVGAGI. The CDR3 sequence is 16 residues long. V was trimmed by 2 bases and J by 0 bases, leaving 13 bases between them. The DNA for the CDR3 is TGTGCCAGCAGTTACACCCGGGACACAACTAACTATGGCTACACCTTC. Encoded protein: CASSYTRDTTNYGYTF.

This clone was detected once. The CDR3 loop is CASSPKVEGEQYF. The CDR3 nucleotides are TGTGCCAGCAGCCCAAAGGTGGAGGGCGAGCAGTACTTC. This chain uses TRBV6-5 with TRBJ2-7; tentative D call: TRBD2 (6 bases). Germline V lookup: CDR1 MNHEY, CDR2 SVGAGI. The CDR3 runs 13 residues. Trimming left V 6 bases short and J 6 bases short, with 15 bases between.

This chain uses TRBV6-5 with TRBJ2-2; possibly TRBD1 for D (5 bases). The CDR3 totals 13 residues. V lost 6 bases and J 4 bases, leaving 9 bases between the germline ends. From germline, CDR1 is MNHEY and CDR2 SVGAGI. CDR3 sequence reads: CASSRQFTGELFF. The DNA for the CDR3 is TGTGCCAGCAGCAGACAGTTCACCGGGGAGCTGTTTTTT.

The rearrangement links TRBV28 to TRBJ1-1; unclear D gene. The CDR3 consists of 17 residues. Germline V gives CDR1 MDHEN, CDR2 SYDVKM. The ends were cut back, 2 bases at V and 0 bases at J, with 16 bases in the middle. CDR3 loop: CASSLRRVGFMNTEAFF. The CDR3 nucleotides read TGTGCCAGCAGTTTACGACGGGTCGGCTTCATGAACACTGAAGCTTTCTTT.

The chain links TRBV9 to TRBJ2-1; D possibly corresponds to TRBD2 (5 bases). CDR3 size: 15 residues. Trimming removed 0 bases from V and 0 bases from J, with 7 bases in between. Per the germline V gene, CDR1 is SGDLS and CDR2 is YYNGEE. Here the CDR3 reads CASSVVGSSYNEQFF. Written as DNA, the CDR3 is TGTGCCAGCAGCGTAGTTGGGAGCTCCTACAATGAGCAGTTCTTC.